The 29 T cell receptor beta chains given below trace back to one sample, sequenced in a study of cytomegalovirus exposure and HLA in healthy donors. In the PCR, 60 Vbeta and 13 Jbeta primers were used. Assay: immunoSEQ multiplex PCR; the TCRdb copy retains only in-frame clones and omits some. The sample yields fewer than 60,000 clones, around 77% seen once. The source material was PBMCs. The receptors derive from a woman in her thirties or forties in good health and CMV-seropositive.

The chain carries TRBV9 and TRBJ1-1; D remains unclear. The V and J ends lost 4 bases and 4 bases respectively, with 8 bases between them. There are 12 residues in the CDR3. The V gene's germline CDR1 is SGDLS and CDR2 YYNGEE. CDR3 sequence (DNA): TGTGCCAGCAGCCTCCCCTCCACTGAAGCTTTCTTT. Its translation is CASSLPSTEAFF. The whole variable domain, filled in from reference TRBV9 and TRBJ1-1, reads DSGVTQTPKHLITATGQRVTLRCSPRSGDLSVYWYQQSLDQGLQFLIQYYNGEERAKGNILERFSAQQFPDLHSELNLSSLELGDSALYFCASSLPSTEAFFGQGTRLTVV.

The rearrangement links TRBV7-2 to TRBJ2-5, with 12 bases lining up with TRBD2. The CDR3 length is 16 residues. The junction had 6 bases not matched to a gene; V was cut back by 5 bases and J by 2 bases. Germline V lookup: CDR1 SGHTA, CDR2 FQGNSA. For the CDR3, the DNA is TGTGCCAGCAGCGTATTCGGGACTAGCGGGCAAGAGACCCAGTACTTC. Translated: CASSVFGTSGQETQYF.

The sample holds a few counts of this clone. V usage is TRBV6-5 and J usage is TRBJ1-1, with TRBD1 matching over 7 bases. The germline gives CDR1 MNHEY, CDR2 SVGAGI. V lost 6 bases, J lost 10 bases, and 8 bases stayed unmatched. The CDR3 contains 12 residues. As DNA, the CDR3 is TGTGCCAGCAGAGATACAGGGGTCGGAGCTTTCTTT. This gives the protein CASRDTGVGAFF.

The rearrangement uses TRBV15 and TRBJ2-1; a possible D gene is TRBD2 (5 bases). The germline V gene encodes CDR1 LNHNV and CDR2 YYDKDF (reference sequence). Trimming stripped 0 bases from V and 8 bases from J, with 14 bases between. This CDR3 spans 15 amino acids. DNA of the CDR3: TGTGCCACCAGCAGAGATTCGATTCGGGGAGATGAGCAGTTCTTC. Amino acids: CATSRDSIRGDEQFF.

The chain employs TRBV13 and TRBJ2-5; 8 bases match TRBD1. Germline loops: CDR1 PRHDT, CDR2 FYEKMQ (reference sequence). There are 17 residues in the CDR3. The trim removed 1 base at V and 1 base at J, leaving 8 bases unmatched. CDR3 in amino acids: CASSLEGQGAPQETQYF. CDR3 sequence (DNA): TGTGCCAGCAGCTTAGAAGGGCAGGGGGCGCCCCAAGAGACCCAGTACTTC.

About this clone itself: Its ends do not fully match the called genes, so a read error is possible. V usage is TRBV7-7 and J usage is TRBJ1-2; D unclear. CDR3 length: 19 residues. CDR1 and CDR2 from the germline V gene are SSHAT and FNYEAQ (reference sequence). Here the CDR3 reads CASSPQVPLTNGSNYGYTF. CDR3 coding DNA: TGTGCTAGCAGCCCGCAGGTCCCCCTTACGAACGGATCTAACTATGGCTACACCTTC.

The chain is built from TRBV7-9 and TRBJ2-4; TRBD2 aligns across 7 bases. Germline V gives CDR1 SEHNR, CDR2 FQNEAQ (reference sequence). The CDR3 is 16 residues long. V gave up 5 bases and J gave up 5 bases; unmatched junction bases: 12. Here the CDR3 DNA reads TGTGCCAGCAGCCCCCTTGTGGCGGGGGAGCAAAACATTCAGTACTTC. As protein: CASSPLVAGEQNIQYF.

The sample holds a few counts of this clone. This rearrangement joins TRBV11-2 to TRBJ2-3; 9 bases are a match to TRBD1. Germline CDR1 reads SGHAT; CDR2 reads FQNNGV. The CDR3 is 15 residues long. J lost 5 bases, V lost 5 bases, and 8 bases had no gene match. The CDR3 DNA reads as TGTGCCAGCAGCACTTACAGGGGGCGGGTAGATACGCAGTATTTT. This encodes CASSTYRGRVDTQYF.

The chain joins TRBV7-8 to TRBJ2-1, with D perhaps matching TRBD2 (5 bases). Germline V CDR1 and CDR2: SGHVS, FQNEAQ. V lost 5 bases, J lost 1 base, and 18 bases lay in between. CDR3 length equals 17 residues. CDR3 sequence: CASSPLLGVGSYNEQFF. CDR3 DNA sequence: TGTGCCAGCAGCCCCCTCCTCGGGGTTGGGTCCTACAATGAGCAGTTCTTC.

V gene TRBV19 combines with J gene TRBJ2-2; D ambiguous. The CDR3 sequence is 13 residues long. The germline CDR1 and CDR2 sequences are LNHDA and SQIVND (reference sequence). The V gene lost 7 bases and the J gene lost 1 base, with 7 bases spanning the gap. The CDR3 sequence: CASNGENTGELFF. The DNA for the CDR3 is TGTGCCAGTAACGGAGAGAACACCGGGGAGCTGTTTTTT.

V usage is TRBV10-3 and J usage is TRBJ2-7, with TRBD1 matching over 9 bases. The CDR3 has 15 residues. Losses at the gene ends were 3 bases for V and 7 bases for J; bases not matched to a gene: 10. Germline assignment: CDR1 ENHRY and CDR2 SYGVKD. The CDR3 region has the DNA TGTGCCATCAGTGAATCACAGGGGGCGAATAGGGAGCAGTACTTC. Its protein product is CAISESQGANREQYF.

The chain recombines TRBV19 with TRBJ1-2; 11 nucleotides agree with TRBD1. V shed 5 bases and J 11 bases; nucleotides not matched to a gene: 10. CDR3 size: 14 residues. In germline, CDR1 is LNHDA, CDR2 SQIVND (reference sequence). CDR3 bases: TGTGCCAGTAGTGCTAACGCGGGACAGGGGGATTACACCTTC. Translating gives CASSANAGQGDYTF.

This chain connects TRBV28 to TRBJ1-2, with D hard to call. Trimming cost V 3 bases and J 2 bases, with 10 bases left between them. The length of the CDR3 is 14 residues. Germline loops: CDR1 MDHEN, CDR2 SYDVKM. The CDR3 DNA reads as TGTGCCAGCAGTTTGGAACAGAAAAACTATGGCTACACCTTC. It codes for CASSLEQKNYGYTF.

V is TRBV19 and J is TRBJ1-1, with D perhaps matching TRBD1 (5 bases). The CDR3 consists of 13 residues. The V gene's germline CDR1 is LNHDA and CDR2 SQIVND (reference sequence). V was clipped by 5 bases and J by 5 bases, with 12 bases between them. CDR3: CASSATRTTEAFF. The DNA for the CDR3 is TGTGCCAGTAGTGCCACCAGGACAACTGAAGCTTTCTTT.

The chain has TRBV19 and TRBJ1-5; no firm D call. The CDR3 has 17 amino acids. With 1 base removed from V and 5 bases from J, the gap between germline ends came to 18 bases. Germline assignment: CDR1 LNHDA and CDR2 SQIVND (reference sequence). The CDR3 DNA follows: TGTGCCAGTAGTATAGGTAAGGCGGAGGTGGAATATCAGCCCCAGCATTTT. As protein: CASSIGKAEVEYQPQHF.

The chain is built from TRBV5-4 and TRBJ2-5; 7 bases fit TRBD1. The CDR3 spans 13 residues. Germline values: CDR1 SGHNT, CDR2 YYREEE (reference sequence). The V segment lost 4 bases and the J segment 3 bases; nucleotides outside the gene matches: 3. The CDR3 nucleotides read TGTGCCAGCAGCGAGGGACAGAAAGAGACCCAGTACTTC. As protein: CASSEGQKETQYF.

J is TRBJ1-2 and V is TRBV2, with D uncertain. V was cut by 7 bases and J by 6 bases, with 12 bases left in between. CDR1 and CDR2 from the germline V gene are SNHLY and FYNNEI. The CDR3 runs 12 residues. In nucleotides, the CDR3 is TGTGCCAGCAAAGGCCAGGCTAATGGCTACACCTTC. Its protein is CASKGQANGYTF.

This clone was found once. V and J are TRBV10-3 and TRBJ1-2, with TRBD1 as a possible D gene (6 bases). Trimming shortened V by 6 bases and J by 4 bases, and 18 bases separated the two germline ends. The CDR3 runs 15 residues. CDR1 and CDR2 from the germline V gene are ENHRY and SYGVKD. Here the CDR3 reads CAIRDGQSQLYGYTF. The CDR3 region has the DNA TGTGCCATCAGGGATGGACAGTCCCAACTCTATGGCTACACCTTC.

The genes are TRBV10-2 and TRBJ2-7; TRBD1 matches at 7 bases. The CDR3 length is 21 residues. V trimming: 0 bases; J trimming: 1 base; junction bases outside the gene matches: 21. Germline values: CDR1 WSHSY, CDR2 SAAADI. For the CDR3, the DNA is TGCGCCAGCAGTGAGTCGAATGTCGCACAGGGGCCGTGGGGAGTATCCTACGAGCAGTACTTC. It encodes CASSESNVAQGPWGVSYEQYF.

This clone was detected once. This sequence joins TRBV5-5 and TRBJ1-5; D is ambiguous. Germline CDR1 reads SGHKS; CDR2 reads YYEKEE (reference sequence). Trimming took 4 bases from V and 0 from J, leaving 8 bases between them. CDR3 length equals 14 residues. The CDR3 region is CASSPQISNQPQHF. The DNA for the CDR3 is TGTGCCAGCAGCCCACAGATTAGCAATCAGCCCCAGCATTTT.

This clone was recorded only once. The chain employs TRBV6-5 and TRBJ2-7, with TRBD2 matching 7 bases. Germline V gives CDR1 MNHEY, CDR2 SVGAGI. With V trimmed by 7 bases and J by 0 bases, 9 bases remained unmatched. The CDR3 loop spans 15 amino acids. CDR3 sequence: CASTLMGGSSYEQYF. The DNA for the CDR3 is TGTGCCAGCACCCTTATGGGGGGGAGCTCCTACGAGCAGTACTTC.

The chain combines TRBV5-1 with TRBJ1-1; D is unresolved. The germline gives CDR1 SGHRS, CDR2 YFSETQ. The CDR3 length is 15 residues. With 1 base removed from V and 3 bases from J, the gap between germline ends came to 13 bases. The CDR3 coding sequence is TGCGCCAGCAGCTTGTTTTCGGCTGACTACACTGAAGCTTTCTTT. Protein sequence: CASSLFSADYTEAFF.

CDR3 sequence: CASMRGGGGELFF. The CDR3 coding sequence is TGTGCCAGCATGCGAGGGGGCGGAGGGGAGCTGTTTTTT. The chain has TRBV2 and TRBJ2-2; 7 positions match TRBD1. V trimming: 7 bases; J trimming: 8 bases; junction bases outside the gene matches: 7. Germline V gene lookup returns CDR1 SNHLY and CDR2 FYNNEI. The CDR3 consists of 13 residues.

The chain carries TRBV6-5 and TRBJ2-7; the match to TRBD1 covers 9 bases. CDR3 length equals 15 residues. J lost 0 bases, V lost 2 bases, and 2 bases had no gene match. Germline loops: CDR1 MNHEY, CDR2 SVGAGI. CDR3 loop: CASSYGTGSSYEQYF. The CDR3, as DNA: TGTGCCAGCAGTTACGGGACAGGGAGCTCCTACGAGCAGTACTTC.

This chain uses TRBV9 with TRBJ2-3; 11 nucleotides line up with TRBD1. Germline loops: CDR1 SGDLS, CDR2 YYNGEE. V lost 4 bases, J lost 4 bases, and 11 bases stayed unmatched. The CDR3 loop spans 17 amino acids. CDR3 in amino acids: CASSREGDRGRADTQYF. In DNA, the CDR3 is TGTGCCAGCAGCCGGGAGGGGGACAGGGGGAGGGCAGATACGCAGTATTTT.

Here the CDR3 DNA reads TGTGCCAGCAGCCCGACACTAGCGGGGCGCCAGTACTTC. Its translation: CASSPTLAGRQYF. This chain joins TRBV27 and TRBJ2-5; 10 nucleotides align to TRBD2. This CDR3 has 13 amino acids. After removal of 6 bases from V and 10 bases from J, the junction contained 8 bases not matched to a gene. Germline V CDR1 and CDR2: MNHEY, SMNVEV (reference sequence).

The V call is TRBV9, the J call TRBJ1-2; D is ambiguous. Germline V gene data show CDR1 as SGDLS and CDR2 as YYNGEE. The length of the CDR3 is 19 residues. The V and J ends lost 0 bases and 0 bases respectively, with 21 bases between them. The DNA of the CDR3 is TGTGCCAGCAGCGTAGGGGTTGGGCAGAGTCTTTTAGCTAACTATGGCTACACCTTC. Amino acids: CASSVGVGQSLLANYGYTF.

In DNA, the CDR3 is TGTGCCTGGAGTGTAAAATCAGGTCCAAACAATCAGCCCCAGCATTTT. Translating gives CAWSVKSGPNNQPQHF. The gene calls are TRBV30 and TRBJ1-5; the D is unclear. Germline CDR1 reads GTSNPN; CDR2 reads SVGIG (reference sequence). This CDR3 region has 16 residues. V was pared by 0 bases and J by 3 bases, with 15 bases between.

The chain is built from TRBV7-9 and TRBJ1-2; D not certain. This CDR3 has 13 amino acids. The germline V gene has CDR1 SEHNR and CDR2 FQNEAQ (reference sequence). V shed 4 bases and J shed 2 bases, with 8 bases lying between them. CDR3 sequence reads: CASSSQVNYGYTF. The CDR3, as DNA: TGTGCCAGCAGCTCACAAGTGAACTATGGCTACACCTTC.